This TCR beta chain was profiled in a study of blood T cell repertoires in COVID-19. Overall study context: Collection of acute and convalescent COVID-19 samples took place in the United States, Italy and Spain.

The authors' processing: Counts of nucleated cells, estimated from reference gene primer amplification, were obtained. Here immunoSEQ multiplex PCR was the method, and the copy in TCRdb shows in-frame clones only, minus some. V, J and clone size are those of that table, while D and trimming were read from the DNA. The sample lists about 97,000 clones; approximately 86% were seen once. Patients at the Seattle site were enrolled during active infection and followed longitudinally. The CDR3 runs to 16 residues. Germline CDR1 is SGHNT and CDR2 is YENEEA. J lost 4 bases, V lost 5 bases, and 9 bases had no gene match.

The receptor's source is a man between 50 and 59 years old with COVID-19, enrolled during active disease. The V call is TRBV11-3, the J call TRBJ2-3; 10 positions agree with TRBD2. Source material: peripheral blood. The CDR3 loop is CASSRGVLAGSDTQYF. The CDR3 DNA is TGTGCCAGCAGCCGCGGGGTACTAGCGGGGTCAGATACGCAGTATTTT.